Below, 23 T cell receptor beta chains from the same sample are listed, as sequenced in a study of early T cells in non-severe SARS-CoV-2 infection. TCRdb re-derived calls from the 5' RACE reads in MiXCR, one entry per CDR3 protein. The sample includes about 46,000 distinct CDR3 sequences, about 5.2% of them seen just once. Sequencing used whole blood, obtained at baseline. Receptor source: an adult who was a healthcare worker with PCR-confirmed SARS-CoV-2 infection or an uninfected control (not recorded which).

This clonotype was found many times. The rearrangement links TRBV11-3 to TRBJ1-1; D remains ambiguous. CDR1 is SGHNT, CDR2 YENEEA, per germline. The ends were cut back, 4 bases at V and 2 bases at J, with 8 bases in the middle. The length of the CDR3 is 13 residues. CDR3 sequence: CASSSADNTEAFF. The CDR3 bases are TGTGCCAGCAGCTCGGCGGATAACACTGAAGCTTTCTTT. The full variable domain, completed using reference TRBV11-3 and TRBJ1-1, is EAGVVQSPRYKIIEKKQPVAFWCNPISGHNTLYWYLQNLGQGPELLIRYENEEAVDDSQLPKDRFSAERLKGVDSTLKIQPAELGDSAVYLCASSSADNTEAFFGQGTRLTVV.

This clonotype was observed many times. This chain joins TRBV7-6 and TRBJ2-7; weak D call: TRBD1 (5 bases). CDR1 is SGHVS, CDR2 FNYEAQ, per germline. Trimming shortened V by 1 base and J by 7 bases, and 8 bases separated the two germline ends. This CDR3 contains 12 residues. The CDR3 sequence is CASSLGRQEQYF. Written as DNA, the CDR3 is TGTGCCAGCAGCTTAGGACGACAGGAGCAGTACTTC.

This rearrangement joins TRBV29-1 to TRBJ1-6; 8 nucleotides match TRBD1. The germline V gene has CDR1 SQVTM and CDR2 ANQGSEA. The CDR3 covers 13 residues. The J segment lost 3 bases and the V segment lost 6 bases, leaving 1 base of the junction unmatched. The CDR3 DNA sequence: TGCAGCGTGGGACAGGACTATAATTCACCCCTCCACTTT. It translates to CSVGQDYNSPLHF.

This clonotype was observed many times. The chain recombines TRBV18 with TRBJ1-5, with D hard to call. Germline loops: CDR1 KGHSH, CDR2 LQKENI. The CDR3 contains 13 residues. V lost 3 bases and J 5 bases, leaving 8 bases between the germline ends. The CDR3, as DNA: TGTGCCAGCTCACCTGAGACTGATCAGCCCCAGCATTTT. Its protein product is CASSPETDQPQHF.

This clonotype was counted many times. The J gene is TRBJ2-7, the V gene TRBV20-1; D is perhaps TRBD1 or TRBD2 (5 bases each). The germline gives CDR1 DFQATT, CDR2 SNEGSKA (reference sequence). The CDR3 runs 13 residues. V shed 3 bases and J shed 7 bases, with 16 bases lying between them. CDR3 amino acids: CSARGTDDGEQYF. CDR3 in DNA: TGCAGTGCTAGGGGGACGGACGACGGGGAGCAGTACTTC.

This clonotype was seen a handful of times. The chain has TRBV28 and TRBJ2-2, with a tentative D call TRBD2 (6 bases). Trimming took off 3 bases at V and 0 bases at J, with 14 bases between the two ends. The CDR3 has 17 residues. CDR1 and CDR2 from the germline V gene are MDHEN and SYDVKM. CDR3 in DNA: TGTGCCAGCAGTTTCCTAGCTAGCGCCGCGAACACCGGGGAGCTGTTTTTT. Translated: CASSFLASAANTGELFF.

This clonotype occurred many times. The chain combines TRBV20-1 with TRBJ2-2, with D perhaps matching TRBD2 (5 bases). This CDR3 is 13 amino acids long. V lost 0 bases and J 5 bases, leaving 7 bases between the germline ends. Germline values: CDR1 DFQATT, CDR2 SNEGSKA (reference sequence). CDR3 sequence reads: CSARDWTTGELFF. In DNA, the CDR3 is TGCAGTGCTAGAGATTGGACTACCGGGGAGCTGTTTTTT.

The table lists this clonotype with a few counts. The V call is TRBV28, the J call TRBJ1-5; D call uncertain. CDR3 size: 13 residues. CDR1 and CDR2 from the germline V gene are MDHEN and SYDVKM. Trimming removed 1 base at V and 9 bases at J, with 10 bases between. The CDR3 region is CASSLSPVRPQHF. CDR3 nucleotides: TGTGCCAGCAGTTTATCCCCTGTTCGGCCCCAGCATTTT. The full variable domain, with the rest looked up from reference TRBV28 and TRBJ1-5, is DVKVTQSSRYLVKRTGEKVFLECVQDMDHENMFWYRQDPGLGLRLIYFSYDVKMKEKGDIPEGYSVSREKKERFSLILESASTNQTSMYLCASSLSPVRPQHFGDGTRLSIL.

Many counts were recorded for this clonotype. The genes are TRBV7-9 and TRBJ1-1; no reliable D call. The length of the CDR3 is 11 residues. V was trimmed by 7 bases and J by 5 bases, leaving 8 bases between them. Per the germline V gene, CDR1 is SEHNR and CDR2 is FQNEAQ (reference sequence). Here the CDR3 DNA reads TGTGCCAGCAACCTTTTAACTGAAGCTTTCTTT. Residues: CASNLLTEAFF.

This clonotype appeared a few times. This chain joins TRBV2 and TRBJ2-3; 10 positions match TRBD2. Germline CDR1 SNHLY, CDR2 FYNNEI. The CDR3 totals 14 residues. V lost 5 bases to trimming and J lost 4 bases; unmatched junction nucleotides: 3. The DNA of the CDR3 is TGTGCCAGCAGTCTCAGCGGGAGGGCAGATACGCAGTATTTT. Translating it yields CASSLSGRADTQYF.

This clonotype appeared a few times. The rearrangement joins TRBV4-1 to TRBJ2-1, with D unclear. CDR1 is MGHRA, CDR2 YSYEKL, per germline. Trimming cost V 0 bases and J 7 bases, with 4 bases left between them. The CDR3 is 12 amino acids. Here the CDR3 DNA reads TGCGCCAGCAGCCAAGATTTAAATGAGCAGTTCTTC. Its protein is CASSQDLNEQFF.

In its sample, this clonotype was seen many times. The genes are TRBV18 and TRBJ1-1; the match to TRBD1 covers 9 bases. From germline, CDR1 is KGHSH and CDR2 LQKENI. The CDR3 runs to 16 residues. With V trimmed by 0 bases and J by 2 bases, 4 bases remained unmatched. The CDR3 reads CASSPPSGQGNTEAFF. The CDR3 nucleotides are TGTGCCAGCTCACCACCGTCGGGACAGGGAAACACTGAAGCTTTCTTT.

This clonotype was detected a few times. This sequence joins TRBV9 and TRBJ1-4, with D unclear. Trimming removed 0 bases from V and 6 bases from J, with 15 bases in between. The CDR3 spans 16 residues. Germline V CDR1 and CDR2: SGDLS, YYNGEE. The CDR3 DNA reads as TGTGCCAGCAGCGTAGACCCCGGAGGAGCGGATGAAAAACTGTTTTTT. This codes for CASSVDPGGADEKLFF.

This clonotype occurred many times. J is TRBJ1-4 and V is TRBV7-9; 8 positions match TRBD1. This CDR3 comprises 15 residues. Germline CDR1 and CDR2: SEHNR and FQNEAQ (reference sequence). With 0 bases clipped from V and 7 bases from J, the junction kept 4 bases outside the gene matches. Here the CDR3 reads CASSLATGGVEKLFF. CDR3 nucleotide sequence: TGTGCCAGCAGCTTAGCCACAGGGGGTGTTGAAAAACTGTTTTTT.

This clonotype has a count of ten or more. This chain uses TRBV12-3 or TRBV12-4 with TRBJ2-5; perhaps TRBD1 as D (5 bases). The CDR3 totals 14 residues. The V and J ends lost 3 bases and 4 bases respectively, with 12 bases between them. DNA of the CDR3: TGTGCCAGCAGTTTTGAAGACAGAGGAGAGACCCAGTACTTC. This sequence encodes CASSFEDRGETQYF.

This clonotype was counted many times. The J gene is TRBJ2-2, the V gene TRBV9, with D possibly being TRBD1 (6 bases). This CDR3 is 15 amino acids long. Trimming took off 4 bases at V and 6 bases at J, with 16 bases between the two ends. Germline V gene lookup returns CDR1 SGDLS and CDR2 YYNGEE. The CDR3 is CASSPPGHLSGELFF. As DNA, the CDR3 is TGTGCCAGCAGCCCTCCGGGACACCTATCCGGGGAGCTGTTTTTT.

This chain links TRBV20-1 with TRBJ2-7; D is unresolved. The CDR3 covers 17 residues. Trimming shortened V by 0 bases and J by 0 bases, and 18 bases separated the two germline ends. CDR1 is DFQATT, CDR2 SNEGSKA, per germline (reference sequence). For the CDR3, the DNA is TGCAGTGCTAGAGACCCCGATGACATCGGCTACTCCTACGAGCAGTACTTC. Translating it yields CSARDPDDIGYSYEQYF.

This clonotype was seen at least ten times. The chain links TRBV10-1 to TRBJ1-5, with unresolved D. Germline assignment: CDR1 WNHNN and CDR2 SYGVQD (reference sequence). This CDR3 contains 13 residues. Trimming cost V 0 bases and J 15 bases, with 15 bases left between them. As DNA, the CDR3 is TGCGCCAGCAGTGAGTCGATAGACCGTCGATTGCATTTT. Encoded protein: CASSESIDRRLHF.

This clonotype came up many times. The chain links TRBV12-5 to TRBJ2-7, with 12 positions matching TRBD2. Germline V lookup: CDR1 LGHNT, CDR2 FRNRAP. The CDR3 length is 22 residues. V shed 2 bases and J 1 base; nucleotides not matched to a gene: 21. CDR3 coding DNA: TGTGCTAGTGGTTTGACCTCTCAGCCGACTAGCGGGAGTACCAGAAGTTCCTACGAGCAGTACTTC. Protein product: CASGLTSQPTSGSTRSSYEQYF.

Comment on this clonotype: A read error may explain this, as a much larger clone is one base away. This rearrangement joins TRBV19 to TRBJ2-2; a possible D gene is TRBD1 (6 bases). From germline, CDR1 is LNHDA and CDR2 SQIVND (reference sequence). This CDR3 comprises 16 residues. Trimming left V 5 bases short and J 7 bases short, with 20 bases between. The DNA of the CDR3 is TGTGCCAGTAGTGATTCCGACAGGAACTTTGGCGGGGAGCTGTTTTTT. Protein: CASSDSDRNFGGELFF.

This clonotype was detected many times. The rearrangement uses TRBV5-6 and TRBJ1-1; D gene unclear. CDR3 length equals 13 residues. The germline V gene encodes CDR1 SGHDT and CDR2 YYEEEE. The ends were cut back, 3 bases at V and 6 bases at J, with 12 bases in the middle. CDR3 nucleotide sequence: TGTGCCAGCAGCTCGACCTTGGGCCCTGAAGCTTTCTTT. This codes for CASSSTLGPEAFF. The complete variable domain, with remaining parts taken from reference TRBV5-6 and TRBJ1-1, reads DAGVTQSPTHLIKTRGQQVTLRCSPKSGHDTVSWYQQALGQGPQFIFQYYEEEERQRGNFPDRFSGHQFPNYSSELNVNALLLGDSALYLCASSSTLGPEAFFGQGTRLTVV.

V is TRBV19 and J is TRBJ2-7; 10 nucleotides match TRBD2. V trimming: 4 bases; J trimming: 1 base; junction bases outside the gene matches: 4. CDR3 length equals 15 residues. Germline lookup yields CDR1 LNHDA and CDR2 SQIVND (reference sequence). The CDR3 sequence: CASSKAGGPSYEQYF. The CDR3 nucleotides read TGTGCCAGTAGTAAAGCGGGAGGGCCTTCCTACGAGCAGTACTTC.

This clonotype is a singleton in its sample. The J gene is TRBJ2-7, the V gene TRBV7-9, with 9 bases lining up with TRBD2. The CDR3 has 17 amino acids. The V segment lost 4 bases and the J segment 2 bases; nucleotides outside the gene matches: 12. Germline lookup yields CDR1 SEHNR and CDR2 FQNEAQ (reference sequence). The DNA for the CDR3 is TGTGCCAGCAGCTCGCGCGAGCTCCTAGCGGGGCCCTACGAGCAGTACTTC. This encodes CASSSRELLAGPYEQYF.